Presented here are 25 T cell receptor beta chains from one specimen sequenced in a study of cytomegalovirus exposure and HLA in healthy donors. The PCR ran on 60 Vbeta and 13 Jbeta primers. Libraries were prepared by immunoSEQ multiplex PCR; TCRdb keeps only in-frame clonotypes and omits some of them. There are more than 150,000 clones in the sample; 70% to 85% occur only once, and about 1.5% lies in the top ten. Sequencing used PBMCs. These receptors were obtained from a man between 18 and 29 years old in good health and CMV-seronegative.

V is TRBV5-5 and J is TRBJ1-1; no definite D call. There are 14 residues in the CDR3. Germline V gives CDR1 SGHKS, CDR2 YYEKEE (reference sequence). V was clipped by 5 bases and J by 6 bases, with 17 bases between them. CDR3 amino acids: CASSMVLAGAEAFF. CDR3 DNA: TGTGCCAGCAGTATGGTCTTGGCGGGCGCTGAAGCTTTCTTT.

In nucleotides, the CDR3 is TGTGCCAGCAGCTTAGGTGCAGGGAGGTACACTGAAGCTTTCTTT. Translation gives CASSLGAGRYTEAFF. The chain employs TRBV13 and TRBJ1-1; possibly TRBD1 for D (5 bases). V was shortened by 0 bases and J by 3 bases, with 11 bases between the two germline ends. Germline loops: CDR1 PRHDT, CDR2 FYEKMQ (reference sequence). The CDR3 sequence is 15 residues long.

The rearrangement links TRBV9 to TRBJ2-7; TRBD2 matches 8 bases. The J segment lost 6 bases and the V segment lost 2 bases, leaving 4 bases of the junction unmatched. Germline V CDR1 and CDR2: SGDLS, YYNGEE. The CDR3 sequence is 13 residues long. CDR3 region: CASSVRGAGEQYF. CDR3 nucleotide sequence: TGTGCCAGCAGCGTGCGGGGGGCGGGCGAGCAGTACTTC.

This clone was counted once. The chain combines TRBV7-8 with TRBJ2-1; D is perhaps TRBD2 (6 bases). This CDR3 has 14 amino acids. Germline-derived CDR1 and CDR2 are SGHVS and FQNEAQ. Between the trimmed V and J ends, which lost 2 bases and 6 bases, there was a span of 11 bases. CDR3 amino acids: CASSLLGSGNEQFF. The CDR3 nucleotides read TGTGCCAGCAGCTTACTCGGTAGCGGCAATGAGCAGTTCTTC.

The chain uses TRBV10-3 and TRBJ1-4; a weak D match, TRBD1 (5 bases). The CDR3 covers 14 residues. CDR1 is ENHRY, CDR2 SYGVKD, per germline. The germline V and J ends were trimmed by 11 bases and 2 bases, with 15 bases remaining between them. The chain's CDR3 is CASTVGGTNEKLFF. As DNA, the CDR3 is TGTGCCTCTACGGTTGGGGGGACTAATGAAAAACTGTTTTTT.

V usage is TRBV13 and J usage is TRBJ1-4; 7 nucleotides agree with TRBD1. CDR3 size: 18 residues. Germline values: CDR1 PRHDT, CDR2 FYEKMQ (reference sequence). Trimming at V came to 0 bases and at J to 3 bases, leaving 10 bases not matched to a gene. In DNA, the CDR3 is TGTGCCAGCAGCTTAGGCCGAGGCACCGGGACAGCTAATGAAAAACTGTTTTTT. It encodes CASSLGRGTGTANEKLFF.

The CDR3 DNA reads TGCAGCGTACTACAGGTGTCTCTCCCCTACGAGCAGTACTTC. It yields the protein CSVLQVSLPYEQYF. The chain recombines TRBV29-1 with TRBJ2-7, with D maybe TRBD1 (5 bases). The V end was cut by 6 bases, the J end by 2 bases, with 17 bases between. This CDR3 is 14 amino acids long. Germline-derived CDR1 and CDR2 are SQVTM and ANQGSEA.

This clone was recorded once. The V gene is TRBV14, the J gene TRBJ2-1, with D possibly TRBD1 on 6 matching bases. V was clipped by 8 bases and J by 6 bases, with 20 bases between them. CDR3 size: 15 residues. In germline, CDR1 is SGHDN, CDR2 FVKESK. Here the CDR3 reads CASWTRGCRGNEQFF. For the CDR3, the DNA is TGTGCCAGCTGGACGAGGGGGTGTCGTGGCAATGAGCAGTTCTTC.

The V and J genes are TRBV4-3 and TRBJ2-7; 8 bases fit TRBD2. Unmatched junction bases numbered 2, after V lost 1 base and J lost 0 bases. The germline gives CDR1 LGHNA, CDR2 YSLEER. This CDR3 is built from 15 residues. In DNA form, the CDR3 reads TGCGCCAGCAGCCAAGCGAGCGGGAGCTCCTACGAGCAGTACTTC. This encodes CASSQASGSSYEQYF.

This clone has just a few counts. V and J are TRBV4-3 and TRBJ1-1; D is undetermined. This CDR3 is 13 amino acids long. Between the trimmed V and J ends, which lost 1 base and 7 bases, there was a span of 10 bases. Germline assignment: CDR1 LGHNA and CDR2 YSLEER. The CDR3 loop reads CASSQARSGEAFF. The CDR3 DNA is TGCGCCAGCAGCCAAGCGCGGAGCGGTGAAGCTTTCTTT.

This chain links TRBV5-1 with TRBJ2-1, with TRBD2 identical over 8 bases. The CDR3 sequence is 16 residues long. Germline CDR1 SGHRS, CDR2 YFSETQ. J lost 4 bases, V lost 4 bases, and 10 bases had no gene match. The CDR3 loop is CASSHSGVAGYNEQFF. In nucleotides, the CDR3 is TGCGCCAGCAGCCACTCCGGGGTAGCGGGGTACAATGAGCAGTTCTTC.

The V gene is TRBV10-3, the J gene TRBJ2-3, with TRBD2 matching over 14 bases. Trimming at V came to 4 bases and at J to 0 bases, leaving 9 bases not matched to a gene. There are 19 residues in the CDR3. Germline CDR1 ENHRY, CDR2 SYGVKD. The chain's CDR3 is CAISGGLAGVLPSTDTQYF. The CDR3, as DNA: TGTGCCATCAGTGGGGGACTAGCGGGGGTCTTACCTAGCACAGATACGCAGTATTTT.

Concerning this clone: Germline is not matched at one junction end, which may reflect a read error. The rearrangement links TRBV7-7 to TRBJ2-1, with no clear D. Per germline, CDR1 SSHAT and CDR2 FNYEAQ (reference sequence). CDR3 size: 13 residues. CDR3 region: CASSLGYRDEQFF. DNA for the CDR3: TGTGCTAGCAGCTTAGGGTATCGGGATGAGCAGTTCTTC.

This chain links TRBV6-5 with TRBJ1-2; 7 positions match TRBD1. Looked up from germline, CDR1 is MNHEY and CDR2 is SVGAGI. V gave up 8 bases and J gave up 8 bases; unmatched junction bases: 14. The CDR3 is made up of 14 amino acids. CDR3 region: CASVEAGTASGYTF. CDR3 in DNA: TGTGCCAGCGTAGAAGCCGGGACAGCTTCAGGCTACACCTTC.

The chain is built from TRBV9 and TRBJ2-7; weak D call: TRBD1 (6 bases). The CDR3 runs 13 residues. CDR1 and CDR2 from the germline V gene are SGDLS and YYNGEE. Between the trimmed V and J ends, which lost 3 bases and 5 bases, there was a span of 12 bases. The CDR3 spells CASSANQGNEQYF. The CDR3, as DNA: TGTGCCAGCAGCGCAAATCAGGGGAACGAGCAGTACTTC.

V usage is TRBV30 and J usage is TRBJ2-1, with a possible D match to TRBD1 (6 bases). V was clipped by 5 bases and J by 4 bases, with 15 bases between them. The germline gives CDR1 GTSNPN, CDR2 SVGIG (reference sequence). The CDR3 is made up of 14 amino acids. The CDR3 DNA is TGTGCCTGGTCTACAGGGAACATTTACAATGAGCAGTTCTTC. As protein: CAWSTGNIYNEQFF.

The chain carries TRBV7-8 and TRBJ2-3; 10 bases line up with TRBD1. CDR3 length: 17 amino acids. Germline lookup yields CDR1 SGHVS and CDR2 FQNEAQ. V was pared by 2 bases and J by 4 bases, with 9 bases of the junction left unmatched. The CDR3: CASSLPHRGQGPDTQYF. The DNA for the CDR3 is TGTGCCAGCAGCTTACCCCATAGGGGACAGGGGCCAGATACGCAGTATTTT.

The V call is TRBV7-9, the J call TRBJ2-7, with 11 bases aligning to TRBD2. Losses at the gene ends were 2 bases for V and 3 bases for J; bases not matched to a gene: 9. CDR3 length: 17 amino acids. Germline values: CDR1 SEHNR, CDR2 FQNEAQ (reference sequence). The CDR3 spells CASSLKGLAEDFYEQYF. The CDR3 nucleotides are TGTGCCAGCAGCTTAAAGGGACTAGCGGAGGACTTCTACGAGCAGTACTTC.

As DNA, the CDR3 is TGCGCCAGCAGTGAGCCCAGCGGGAGATATGAGCAGTACTTC. Translating it yields CASSEPSGRYEQYF. The rearrangement links TRBV10-1 to TRBJ2-7; 8 bases match TRBD2. CDR3 size: 14 residues. V was clipped by 2 bases and J by 7 bases; unmatched bases: 7. Germline values: CDR1 WNHNN, CDR2 SYGVQD (reference sequence).

V is TRBV11-3 and J is TRBJ2-1, with TRBD2 identical over 11 bases. There are 19 residues in the CDR3. After removal of 3 bases from V and 0 bases from J, the junction contained 10 bases not matched to a gene. Germline-derived CDR1 and CDR2 are SGHNT and YENEEA. CDR3 loop: CASSFGLAGRKSSYNEQFF. Here the CDR3 DNA reads TGTGCCAGCAGCTTCGGACTAGCGGGCCGAAAGAGCTCCTACAATGAGCAGTTCTTC.

The rearrangement joins TRBV15 to TRBJ1-2; 7 bases are a match to TRBD1. Germline V gene data show CDR1 as LNHNV and CDR2 as YYDKDF (reference sequence). CDR3 length: 15 amino acids. V dropped 0 bases and J dropped 2; count of bases not matched to a gene: 3. As DNA, the CDR3 is TGTGCCACCAGCAGAGACAGGGGGTGGAACTATGGCTACACCTTC. It encodes CATSRDRGWNYGYTF.

CDR3 sequence reads: CASSVAGERGYTF. In DNA form, the CDR3 reads TGTGCCAGCAGCGTAGCAGGGGAACGTGGCTACACCTTC. The chain couples TRBV9 to TRBJ1-2, with D perhaps matching TRBD1 (6 bases). CDR3 length equals 13 residues. Trimming shortened V by 0 bases and J by 7 bases, and 10 bases separated the two germline ends. Germline CDR1 and CDR2: SGDLS and YYNGEE.

The V gene is TRBV5-1, the J gene TRBJ2-3, with D possibly being TRBD1 (6 bases). CDR3 length equals 15 residues. The germline V gene has CDR1 SGHRS and CDR2 YFSETQ. Trimming stripped 4 bases from V and 2 bases from J, with 14 bases between. Here the CDR3 DNA reads TGCGCCAGCAGCGCTACCCGGACAGACACAGATACGCAGTATTTT. Translated, it gives CASSATRTDTDTQYF.

V usage is TRBV27 and J usage is TRBJ1-6, with TRBD1 matching over 9 bases. V lost 5 bases to trimming and J lost 0 bases; unmatched junction nucleotides: 8. Germline assignment: CDR1 MNHEY and CDR2 SMNVEV (reference sequence). The length of the CDR3 is 18 residues. In DNA form, the CDR3 reads TGTGCCAGCAGTCCCGAGGGGACAGGGAGCTCCTATAATTCACCCCTCCACTTT. Translating it yields CASSPEGTGSSYNSPLHF.

This chain joins TRBV30 and TRBJ2-1, with TRBD1 matching over 11 bases. With 5 bases clipped from V and 7 bases from J, the junction kept 10 bases outside the gene matches. Germline CDR1 and CDR2: GTSNPN and SVGIG (reference sequence). The CDR3 contains 15 residues. The CDR3 bases are TGTGCCTGGTCGGCCGGGACAGGGGGAAAAAATGAGCAGTTCTTC. This sequence encodes CAWSAGTGGKNEQFF.